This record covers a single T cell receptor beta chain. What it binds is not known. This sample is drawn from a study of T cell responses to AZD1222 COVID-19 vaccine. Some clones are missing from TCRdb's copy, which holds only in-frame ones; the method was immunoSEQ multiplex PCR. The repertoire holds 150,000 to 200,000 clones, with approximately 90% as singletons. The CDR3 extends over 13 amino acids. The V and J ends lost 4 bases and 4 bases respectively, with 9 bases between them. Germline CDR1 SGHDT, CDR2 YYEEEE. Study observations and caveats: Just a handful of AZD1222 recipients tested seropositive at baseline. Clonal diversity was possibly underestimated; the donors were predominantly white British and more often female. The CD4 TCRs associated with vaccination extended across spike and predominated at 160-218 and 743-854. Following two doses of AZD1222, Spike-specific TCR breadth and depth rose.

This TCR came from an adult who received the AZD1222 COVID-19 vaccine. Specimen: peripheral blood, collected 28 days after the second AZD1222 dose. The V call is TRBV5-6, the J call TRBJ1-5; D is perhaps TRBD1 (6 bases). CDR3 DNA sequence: TGTGCCAGCAGCCTAGGACAGAATCAGCCCCAGCATTTT. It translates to CASSLGQNQPQHF. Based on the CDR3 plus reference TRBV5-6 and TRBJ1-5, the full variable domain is DAGVTQSPTHLIKTRGQQVTLRCSPKSGHDTVSWYQQALGQGPQFIFQYYEEEERQRGNFPDRFSGHQFPNYSSELNVNALLLGDSALYLCASSLGQNQPQHFGDGTRLSIL.